This T cell receptor (beta chain) was identified during a study of CD8 T cells in ankylosing spondylitis. Quantitative 5'-RACE with molecular barcodes generated TCR beta libraries. TCRdb passed the 5' RACE reads through MiXCR, listing each CDR3 protein once. The table shows over 150,000 distinct CDR3 sequences, with around a sixth occurring only once. Trimming shortened V by 5 bases and J by 8 bases, and 16 bases separated the two germline ends. Germline V gene sequence: CDR1 DFQATT, CDR2 SNEGSKA (reference sequence). CDR3 length equals 13 residues. This TCR was sampled from a male donor between 5 and 29 years old with ankylosing spondylitis or in good health (not recorded which). The sequenced sample was blood, either unsorted or a sorted T cell fraction (not recorded which). The chain joins TRBV20-1 to TRBJ2-1; D is possibly TRBD2 (5 bases). CDR3 nucleotides: TGCAGTGCTGACACCGGGAAAAGGGATGAGCAGTTCTTC. Its translation: CSADTGKRDEQFF.